What follows describes a single T cell receptor beta chain. The antigen is undetermined. These data originate in a study of blood T cells in healthy people across ages. Study findings and constraints: CMV status of donors was unknown, possibly confounding expanded clonotype changes. A strong correlation was seen between TCR beta diversity and naive T cell percentage.

This CDR3 is 13 amino acids long. Trimming shortened V by 3 bases and J by 2 bases, and 9 bases separated the two germline ends. Germline V gene sequence: CDR1 SGHKS, CDR2 YYEKEE (reference sequence). A second 7 to 11 cycle PCR used barcoded and J-beta primers. TCRdb reanalysed the 5' RACE reads using MiXCR and keeps one entry per CDR3 protein. The profile covers around 800,000 distinct CDR3 sequences, with roughly 53% appearing a single time and around 40% taken by the ten largest. The TCR comes from a man aged 80 or over in good health. The specimen sequenced was blood. This rearrangement joins TRBV5-5 to TRBJ2-7; D remains ambiguous. The CDR3 nucleotides read TGTGCCAGCAGCTCCCTGCTTCCCTACGAGCAGTACTTC. This sequence encodes CASSSLLPYEQYF.